The 20 T cell receptor beta chains given below trace back to one sample, sequenced in a study of cytomegalovirus exposure and HLA in healthy donors. This PCR relied on a set of 60 Vbeta primers and 13 Jbeta primers. Data came from immunoSEQ multiplex PCR; TCRdb stores just in-frame clones and leaves some out. This sample carries approximately 140,000 clones, about three quarters of them seen once, and the ten largest clones take roughly 1.8%. Source material: PBMCs. These receptors came from a woman between 40 and 55 years old in good health and CMV-seronegative.

The V gene is TRBV28, the J gene TRBJ1-2; D may be TRBD1 (6 bases). Germline V CDR1 and CDR2: MDHEN, SYDVKM. Trimming took 4 bases from V and 5 from J, leaving 14 bases between them. CDR3 size: 14 residues. CDR3 DNA sequence: TGTGCCAGCAGTTCATCGGACAGTCGTTATGGCTACACCTTC. Translation gives CASSSSDSRYGYTF.

The V gene is TRBV29-1, the J gene TRBJ1-5; 8 bases map to TRBD1. Germline trimming cut 3 bases from V and 6 bases from J; bases unmatched to any gene: 4. The CDR3 consists of 13 residues. Germline V gene data show CDR1 as SQVTM and CDR2 as ANQGSEA. For the CDR3, the DNA is TGCAGCGTTGATTCAGGGGGCGGTCAGCCCCAGCATTTT. Protein product: CSVDSGGGQPQHF.

The chain is built from TRBV6-1 and TRBJ1-2; D unclear. The V gene lost 6 bases and the J gene lost 4 bases, with 18 bases spanning the gap. This CDR3 region has 15 residues. Germline V gene sequence: CDR1 MNHNS, CDR2 SASEGT. The CDR3 sequence: CASRADLILLYGYTF. CDR3 bases: TGTGCCAGCAGGGCAGATCTTATTCTCCTCTATGGCTACACCTTC.

The chain uses TRBV10-3 and TRBJ1-1; D is perhaps TRBD1 (5 bases). Trimming left V 4 bases short and J 4 bases short, with 10 bases between. This CDR3 contains 13 residues. CDR1 is ENHRY, CDR2 SYGVKD, per germline. CDR3 protein: CAISGEGPTEAFF. DNA of the CDR3: TGTGCCATCAGTGGGGAGGGACCCACTGAAGCTTTCTTT.

The chain links TRBV9 to TRBJ1-2; 10 nucleotides match TRBD1. The V and J ends lost 2 bases and 4 bases, in that order; junction bases with no gene match: 5. Germline V gene data show CDR1 as SGDLS and CDR2 as YYNGEE. The CDR3 loop spans 15 amino acids. The CDR3 coding sequence is TGTGCCAGCAGCGTGATGACAGGGGGCGGCTATGGCTACACCTTC. This translates into CASSVMTGGGYGYTF.

The chain joins TRBV18 to TRBJ2-7; TRBD1 agrees at 9 bases. Losses at the gene ends were 0 bases for V and 6 bases for J; bases not matched to a gene: 9. Germline V gene data show CDR1 as KGHSH and CDR2 as LQKENI. CDR3 length: 16 amino acids. CDR3 sequence reads: CASSPPSGTGKAEQYF. The CDR3 DNA reads as TGTGCCAGCTCACCACCTTCCGGGACAGGGAAGGCCGAGCAGTACTTC.

This clone was recorded only once. The rearrangement uses TRBV28 and TRBJ1-1, with 8 bases identical to TRBD1. The CDR3 totals 14 residues. J lost 4 bases, V lost 6 bases, and 7 bases had no gene match. CDR1 and CDR2 (germline): MDHEN, SYDVKM. Written as DNA, the CDR3 is TGTGCCAGCAGACAACAGACAGGGGTCACTGAAGCTTTCTTT. It specifies CASRQQTGVTEAFF.

This rearrangement joins TRBV7-9 to TRBJ2-7, with TRBD1 matching over 7 bases. The CDR3 consists of 14 residues. J lost 5 bases, V lost 1 base, and 5 bases had no gene match. Germline assignment: CDR1 SEHNR and CDR2 FQNEAQ (reference sequence). The CDR3 protein is CASSLGADRDEQYF. CDR3 in DNA: TGTGCCAGCAGCTTAGGTGCCGACAGGGACGAGCAGTACTTC.

V and J are TRBV18 and TRBJ2-3, with TRBD2 identical over 7 bases. The CDR3 covers 17 residues. CDR1 is KGHSH, CDR2 LQKENI, per germline. The V and J ends lost 1 base and 6 bases, in that order; junction bases with no gene match: 13. CDR3 sequence (DNA): TGTGCCAGCTCACCACGCGAGGCGGCAGGGCGGGAGGATACGCAGTATTTT. It is translated as CASSPREAAGREDTQYF.

The chain is built from TRBV4-1 and TRBJ1-6; no clear D. The CDR3 is 15 amino acids. The ends were cut back, 0 bases at V and 4 bases at J, with 7 bases in the middle. Germline CDR1 reads MGHRA; CDR2 reads YSYEKL. The CDR3 DNA reads as TGCGCCAGCAGCCAAGATGGCCAGTATAATTCACCCCTCCACTTT. The encoded protein is CASSQDGQYNSPLHF.

The chain links TRBV5-1 to TRBJ1-2, with a possible D match to TRBD1 (5 bases). Trimming left V 1 base short and J 0 bases short, with 13 bases between. The CDR3 extends over 16 amino acids. Germline CDR1 reads SGHRS; CDR2 reads YFSETQ. The CDR3 region is CASSLNGHPANYGYTF. DNA of the CDR3: TGCGCCAGCAGCTTGAATGGACACCCAGCTAACTATGGCTACACCTTC.

The CDR3 nucleotides are TGTGCCAGCAGGCCCGGGACAGGGGATCGGGGGTTCCTTAAGGCAGAAGCTTTCTTT. It translates to CASRPGTGDRGFLKAEAFF. The V and J genes are TRBV7-3 and TRBJ1-1; 10 bases match TRBD1. The V gene end was trimmed by 6 bases and the J gene end by 8 bases; junction bases not matched to a gene: 24. Germline CDR1 and CDR2: SGHTA and FQGTGA. The CDR3 is made up of 19 amino acids.

The V gene is TRBV4-2, the J gene TRBJ1-4; D remains unclear. This CDR3 spans 16 amino acids. Trimming took off 3 bases at V and 3 bases at J, with 14 bases between the two ends. CDR1 is LGHNA and CDR2 is YNFKEQ in the germline V gene. The CDR3 sequence: CASSHASGAANEKLFF. The CDR3 DNA sequence: TGTGCCAGCAGCCATGCCTCAGGAGCGGCTAATGAAAAACTGTTTTTT.

V gene TRBV10-1 combines with J gene TRBJ2-7, with TRBD2 identical over 11 bases. Germline lookup yields CDR1 WNHNN and CDR2 SYGVQD (reference sequence). The CDR3 has 14 amino acids. Trimming at V came to 9 bases and at J to 6 bases, leaving 10 bases not matched to a gene. CDR3 amino acids: CARERGLAGGEQYF. The CDR3 DNA sequence: TGCGCCAGAGAAAGAGGACTAGCGGGTGGCGAGCAGTACTTC.

This chain connects TRBV6-5 to TRBJ2-5; possible D gene TRBD2, 5 bases. This CDR3 contains 14 residues. Germline loops: CDR1 MNHEY, CDR2 SVGAGI. Trimming removed 0 bases from V and 11 bases from J, with 16 bases in between. For the CDR3, the DNA is TGTGCCAGCAGTTACTCGATGAGTAGTGGCGGGCAGTACTTC. It specifies CASSYSMSSGGQYF.

This chain joins TRBV27 and TRBJ2-3, with TRBD1 matching 9 bases. CDR3 length: 15 residues. CDR1 is MNHEY and CDR2 is SMNVEV in the germline V gene (reference sequence). V lost 6 bases and J lost 5; bases outside the gene matches: 9. Here the CDR3 reads CASSPRDRVQDTQYF. CDR3 DNA: TGTGCCAGCAGCCCCCGGGACAGGGTACAAGATACGCAGTATTTT.

The chain combines TRBV30 with TRBJ2-5; D is possibly TRBD1 (7 bases). CDR3 length: 15 residues. CDR1 and CDR2 (germline): GTSNPN, SVGIG (reference sequence). V lost 2 bases and J 4 bases, leaving 17 bases between the germline ends. The CDR3 loop reads CAWSRRGQKLETQYF. In DNA form, the CDR3 reads TGTGCCTGGAGTAGGCGGGGACAGAAGTTAGAGACCCAGTACTTC. Full variable domain (remainder filled in from reference TRBV30 and TRBJ2-5): SQTIHQWPATLVQPVGSPLSLECTVEGTSNPNLYWYRQAAGRGLQLLFYSVGIGQISSEVPQNLSASRPQDRQFILSSKKLLLSDSGFYLCAWSRRGQKLETQYFGPGTRLLVL.

The chain recombines TRBV7-9 with TRBJ2-1; 11 bases line up with TRBD1. CDR3 length: 17 amino acids. Trimming took 5 bases from V and 7 from J; bases not matched to a gene: 13. The germline V gene encodes CDR1 SEHNR and CDR2 FQNEAQ (reference sequence). The CDR3 DNA reads TGTGCCAGCAGCCAGTGGGGACAGGGGGAAATTCGGAATGAGCAGTTCTTC. Amino acids: CASSQWGQGEIRNEQFF.

This clone has a single count. This chain links TRBV28 with TRBJ1-2; perhaps TRBD1 as D (5 bases). Germline values: CDR1 MDHEN, CDR2 SYDVKM. This CDR3 has 14 amino acids. Trimming took 10 bases from V and 8 from J, leaving 23 bases between them. CDR3: CATALNGGSRGYTF. The CDR3, as DNA: TGTGCCACCGCTCTAAACGGGGGGTCTCGCGGCTACACCTTC.

V gene TRBV28 combines with J gene TRBJ1-2; maybe TRBD1 (6 bases). Between the trimmed V and J ends, which lost 6 bases and 3 bases, there was a span of 17 bases. The germline V gene encodes CDR1 MDHEN and CDR2 SYDVKM. The length of the CDR3 is 15 residues. CDR3 in amino acids: CASSIGQPEDYGYTF. In DNA, the CDR3 is TGTGCCAGCAGCATCGGACAGCCCGAGGACTATGGCTACACCTTC.